The rows below give T cell receptor beta chains drawn from one sample of a study of monozygotic twins with inflammatory bowel disease. Each CDR3 protein gets one entry in TCRdb, which reprocessed the 5' RACE reads and gives no DNA. Its listing shows fewer than 400,000 distinct CDR3 sequences. Sequencing used blood. The receptor set was obtained from a human donor with ulcerative colitis or Crohn's disease, or a healthy co-twin of an affected twin (not recorded which). Each CDR3 is given with its conserved first and last residue.

CDR3 length | J gene | V gene | CDR3 protein
13 | TRBJ1-3 | TRBV12-3/TRBV12-4 | CASSFYSGNTIYF
13 | TRBJ2-2 | TRBV7-3 | CASSTSATGELFF
13 | TRBJ1-2 | TRBV12-3/TRBV12-4 | CASSFRQGPDYTF
12 | TRBJ2-7 | TRBV7-9 | CASSSTRVEQYF
14 | TRBJ2-1 | TRBV4-3 | CASSQDNRANEQFF
15 | TRBJ2-3 | TRBV7-8 | CASSLVTSGPRTQYF
16 | TRBJ1-5 | TRBV7-2 | CASSLVVRTGGQPQHF
14 | TRBJ1-2 | TRBV29-1 | CSAWVGVRQNGYTF
17 | TRBJ2-2 | TRBV18 | CASSPPGLAANTGELFF
15 | TRBJ2-7 | TRBV5-1 | CASSKTGLNSYEQYF
14 | TRBJ2-3 | TRBV6-5 | CASSYPGIGDTQYF
15 | TRBJ2-7 | TRBV5-5 | CASSGAAGDLYEQYF
15 | TRBJ1-4 | TRBV18 | CASSLQGLVDEKLFF
14 | TRBJ1-1 | TRBV5-1 | CASSPDYGGTEAFF
14 | TRBJ2-7 | TRBV27 | CASSRSGEGYEQYF
13 | TRBJ2-4 | TRBV29-1 | CSVDGGTKNIQYF
14 | TRBJ2-5 | TRBV25-1 | CASKGVTAVETQYF
14 | TRBJ2-5 | TRBV7-3 | CASSLAGLTETQYF
19 | TRBJ2-5 | TRBV19 | CASKNTETGTYNLQETQYF
16 | TRBJ2-7 | TRBV20-1 | CSASLRTSGSSDEQYF
16 | TRBJ2-1 | TRBV7-9 | CASSFLAGGPYNEQFF
13 | TRBJ2-5 | TRBV12-3/TRBV12-4 | CASSFGVVETQYF
14 | TRBJ1-4 | TRBV7-9 | CASSLGGGYEKLFF
12 | TRBJ1-3 | TRBV21-1 | CASWVVGNTIYF
12 | TRBJ1-1 | TRBV6-2/TRBV6-3 | CASSSRTAEAFF
17 | TRBJ2-1 | TRBV5-1 | CASTRTSGSPAYNEQFF
12 | TRBJ1-6 | TRBV28 | CASSRDGRSLHF
15 | TRBJ2-5 | TRBV5-1 | CASSLDWGDQETQYF
14 | TRBJ1-1 | TRBV6-1 | CASSESTMNTEAFF